One and the same sample provided the 7 T cell receptor beta chains below, sequenced in a study of T cell repertoires in cytomegalovirus infection. MiXCR, run by TCRdb on the reads, gives a single entry per CDR3 protein. The repertoire has roughly 630,000 distinct CDR3 sequences, around 24% of them found once; the top ten carry less than 10%. The sample taken for sequencing was CD8+ T cells from PBMCs. Receptor source: a human donor in good health (CMV status not recorded). Some clones in this sample may be carry-over from other donors' samples.

As regards this clonotype: One end of the junction fails to match germline, which may point to a read error. The rearrangement uses TRBV28 and TRBJ2-1; weak D call: TRBD2 (7 bases). The germline CDR1 and CDR2 sequences are MDHEN and SYDVKM. This CDR3 has 14 residues. CDR3 nucleotides: TGTGTCAGCGTCGGGGGGACACCACCGGAGGAGCAGTTCTTC. The encoded protein is CVSVGGTPPEEQFF.

This rearrangement joins TRBV18 to TRBJ1-5, with D uncertain. The V and J ends lost 1 base and 0 bases respectively, with 22 bases between them. CDR1 is KGHSH and CDR2 is LQKENI in the germline V gene. This CDR3 spans 20 amino acids. CDR3 protein: CASSPRGLWSYALSNQPQHF. CDR3 coding DNA: TGTGCCAGCTCACCACGAGGATTATGGTCCTATGCCCTTAGCAATCAGCCCCAGCATTTT. Filled out from reference TRBV18 and TRBJ1-5, the complete variable domain reads NAGVMQNPRHLVRRRGQEARLRCSPMKGHSHVYWYRQLPEEGLKFMVYLQKENIIDESGMPKERFSAEFPKEGPSILRIQQVVRGDSAAYFCASSPRGLWSYALSNQPQHFGDGTRLSIL.

The chain combines TRBV20-1 with TRBJ2-7; 10 nucleotides match TRBD1. V was pared by 4 bases and J by 3 bases, with 9 bases of the junction left unmatched. Germline V gives CDR1 DFQATT, CDR2 SNEGSKA (reference sequence). CDR3 size: 15 residues. The CDR3 protein is CSAIPRDRGYYEQYV. As DNA, the CDR3 is TGCAGTGCTATACCCCGGGACAGGGGATACTACGAGCAGTACGTC.

V is TRBV7-4 and J is TRBJ2-1; 9 nucleotides match TRBD1. The germline gives CDR1 SGHVT, CDR2 SQSDAQ. The CDR3 covers 14 residues. V lost 4 bases and J lost 7; bases outside the gene matches: 5. The CDR3 region is CASSSGTGWNEQFF. The CDR3 DNA follows: TGTGCCAGCAGCTCCGGGACAGGGTGGAATGAGCAGTTCTTC.

This clonotype showed up just a few times. This chain connects TRBV13 to TRBJ2-2; no definite D call. CDR3 length: 14 residues. V was pared by 4 bases and J by 0 bases, with 6 bases between. Germline assignment: CDR1 PRHDT and CDR2 FYEKMQ (reference sequence). CDR3 nucleotides: TGTGCCAGCAGCTCTCTTTCGAACACCGGGGAGCTGTTTTTT. It yields the protein CASSSLSNTGELFF.

This clonotype was detected a few times. The V and J genes are TRBV6-6 and TRBJ1-1; D is unresolved. Trimming stripped 0 bases from V and 1 base from J, with 9 bases between. The CDR3 is 15 residues long. Germline assignment: CDR1 MNHNY and CDR2 SVGAGI (reference sequence). The CDR3 reads CASSYSIYENTEAFF. CDR3 DNA: TGTGCCAGCAGTTACTCAATTTACGAGAACACTGAAGCTTTCTTT.

The V and J genes are TRBV6-5 and TRBJ1-1, with a possible D match to TRBD1 (6 bases). CDR3 size: 14 residues. The V end lost 7 bases, the J end lost 3 bases, and 15 bases lay between the germline ends. CDR1 MNHEY and CDR2 SVGAGI come from the germline V gene. CDR3 DNA sequence: TGTGCCAGCACTAGGGGGGACATGTACACTGAAGCTTTCTTT. Amino acid sequence: CASTRGDMYTEAFF.